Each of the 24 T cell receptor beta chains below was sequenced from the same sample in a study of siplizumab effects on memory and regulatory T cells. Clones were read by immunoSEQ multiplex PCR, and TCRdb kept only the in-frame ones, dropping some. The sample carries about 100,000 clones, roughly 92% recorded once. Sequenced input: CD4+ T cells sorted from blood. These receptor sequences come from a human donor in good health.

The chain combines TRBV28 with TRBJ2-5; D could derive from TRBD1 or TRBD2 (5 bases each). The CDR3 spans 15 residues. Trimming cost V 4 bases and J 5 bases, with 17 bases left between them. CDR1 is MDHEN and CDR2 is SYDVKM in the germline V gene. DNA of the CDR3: TGTGCCAGCAGTTCGTCAGGGAGCGTATGGGAGACCCAGTACTTC. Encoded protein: CASSSSGSVWETQYF. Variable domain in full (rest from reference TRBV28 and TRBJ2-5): DVKVTQSSRYLVKRTGEKVFLECVQDMDHENMFWYRQDPGLGLRLIYFSYDVKMKEKGDIPEGYSVSREKKERFSLILESASTNQTSMYLCASSSSGSVWETQYFGPGTRLLVL.

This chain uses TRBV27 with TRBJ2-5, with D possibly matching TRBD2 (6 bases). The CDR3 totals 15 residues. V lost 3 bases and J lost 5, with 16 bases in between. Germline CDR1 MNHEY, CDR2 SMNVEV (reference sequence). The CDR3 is CASSFSIGGRETQYF. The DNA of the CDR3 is TGTGCCAGCAGTTTCAGTATTGGGGGGAGGGAGACCCAGTACTTC.

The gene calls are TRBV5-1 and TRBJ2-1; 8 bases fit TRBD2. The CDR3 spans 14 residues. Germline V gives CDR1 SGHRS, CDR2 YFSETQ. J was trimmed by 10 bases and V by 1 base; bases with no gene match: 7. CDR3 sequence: CASSLNSGEEEQFF. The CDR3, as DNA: TGCGCCAGCAGCTTGAATAGCGGGGAGGAAGAGCAGTTCTTC. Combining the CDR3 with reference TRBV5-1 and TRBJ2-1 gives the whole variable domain KAGVTQTPRYLIKTRGQQVTLSCSPISGHRSVSWYQQTPGQGLQFLFEYFSETQRNKGNFPGRFSGRQFSNSRSEMNVSTLELGDSALYLCASSLNSGEEEQFFGPGTRLTVL.

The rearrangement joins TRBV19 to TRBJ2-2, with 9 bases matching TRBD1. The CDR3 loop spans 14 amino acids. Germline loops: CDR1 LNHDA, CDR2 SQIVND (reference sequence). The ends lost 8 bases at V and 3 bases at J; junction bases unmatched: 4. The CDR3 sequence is CASWDRADTGELFF. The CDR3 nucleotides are TGTGCCAGTTGGGACAGGGCGGACACCGGGGAGCTGTTTTTT.

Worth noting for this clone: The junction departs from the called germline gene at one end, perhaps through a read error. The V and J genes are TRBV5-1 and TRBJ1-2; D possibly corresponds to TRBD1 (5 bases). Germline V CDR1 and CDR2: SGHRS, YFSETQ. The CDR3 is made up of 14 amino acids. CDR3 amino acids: CASSLRGRGYGYTF. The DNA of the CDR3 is TGTGCCAGCAGCTTGAGGGGACGAGGCTATGGCTACACCTTC.

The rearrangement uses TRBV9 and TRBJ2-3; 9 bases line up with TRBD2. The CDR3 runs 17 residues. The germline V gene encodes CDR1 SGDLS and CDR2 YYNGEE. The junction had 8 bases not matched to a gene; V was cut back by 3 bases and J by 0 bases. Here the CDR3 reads CASSARGGDTSTDTQYF. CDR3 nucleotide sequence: TGTGCCAGCAGCGCTCGCGGGGGGGACACTAGCACAGATACGCAGTATTTT.

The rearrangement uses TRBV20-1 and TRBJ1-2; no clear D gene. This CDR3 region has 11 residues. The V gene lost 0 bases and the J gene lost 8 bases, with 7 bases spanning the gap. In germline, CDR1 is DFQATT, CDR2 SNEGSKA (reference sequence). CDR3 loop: CSARDRQGYTF. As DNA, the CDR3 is TGCAGTGCTAGAGATCGTCAGGGCTACACCTTC.

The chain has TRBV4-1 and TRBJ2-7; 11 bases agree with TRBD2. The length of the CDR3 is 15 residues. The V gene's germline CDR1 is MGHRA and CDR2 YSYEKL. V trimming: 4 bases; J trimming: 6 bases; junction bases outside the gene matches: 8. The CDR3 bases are TGCGCCAGCAGCCTATTGACTAGCGGGATCGGCGAGCAGTACTTC. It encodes CASSLLTSGIGEQYF.

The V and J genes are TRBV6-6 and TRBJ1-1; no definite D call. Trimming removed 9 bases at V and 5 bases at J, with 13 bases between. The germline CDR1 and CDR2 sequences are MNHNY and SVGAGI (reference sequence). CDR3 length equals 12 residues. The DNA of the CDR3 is TGTGCCAGTGGTAATCAGAGGACTGAAGCTTTCTTT. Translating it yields CASGNQRTEAFF.

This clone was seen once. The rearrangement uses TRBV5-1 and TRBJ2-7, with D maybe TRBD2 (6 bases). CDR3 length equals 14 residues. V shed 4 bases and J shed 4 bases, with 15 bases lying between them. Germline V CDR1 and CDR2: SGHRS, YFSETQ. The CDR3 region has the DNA TGCGCCAGCAGCGTCGGGACTGAGTATTACGAGCAGTACTTC. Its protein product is CASSVGTEYYEQYF.

CDR3 coding DNA: TGTGCCAGCAGTTTAGGCCAGAGCTCTGGGGCCAACGTCCTGACTTTC. It translates to CASSLGQSSGANVLTF. The gene calls are TRBV28 and TRBJ2-6; D gene uncertain. V gave up 2 bases and J gave up 0 bases, with 8 bases separating them. The CDR3 has 16 amino acids. Germline values: CDR1 MDHEN, CDR2 SYDVKM.

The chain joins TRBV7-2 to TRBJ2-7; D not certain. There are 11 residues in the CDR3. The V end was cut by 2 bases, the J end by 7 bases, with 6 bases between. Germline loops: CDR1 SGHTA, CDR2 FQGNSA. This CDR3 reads CASSLSVEQYF. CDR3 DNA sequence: TGTGCCAGCAGCTTATCGGTGGAGCAGTACTTC.

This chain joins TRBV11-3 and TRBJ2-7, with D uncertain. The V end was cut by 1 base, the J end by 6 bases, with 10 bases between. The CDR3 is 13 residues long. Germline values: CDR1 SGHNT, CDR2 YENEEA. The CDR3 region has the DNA TGTGCCAGCAGCTTAGTAGTTGGTGGCGAGCAGTACTTC. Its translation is CASSLVVGGEQYF.

CDR3 nucleotides: TGTGCCAGCAGCGTAGGAACAAACCGGGACAGGGGTCCTCTTGGCTACACCTTC. Its protein is CASSVGTNRDRGPLGYTF. The chain uses TRBV9 and TRBJ1-2, with 10 bases aligning to TRBD1. The CDR3 contains 18 residues. Unmatched junction bases numbered 15, after V lost 0 bases and J lost 7 bases. Germline values: CDR1 SGDLS, CDR2 YYNGEE.

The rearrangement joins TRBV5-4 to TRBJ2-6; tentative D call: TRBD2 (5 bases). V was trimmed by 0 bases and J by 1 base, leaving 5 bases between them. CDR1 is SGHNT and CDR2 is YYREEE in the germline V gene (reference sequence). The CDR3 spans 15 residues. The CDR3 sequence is CASSLGGSGANVLTF. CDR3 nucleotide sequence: TGTGCCAGCAGCTTGGGAGGGTCTGGGGCCAACGTCCTGACTTTC.

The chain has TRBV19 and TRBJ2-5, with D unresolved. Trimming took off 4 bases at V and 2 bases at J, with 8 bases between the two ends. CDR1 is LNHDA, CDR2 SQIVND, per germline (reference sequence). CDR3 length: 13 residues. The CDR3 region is CASSRQSQETQYF. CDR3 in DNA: TGTGCCAGTAGTAGGCAGTCGCAAGAGACCCAGTACTTC.

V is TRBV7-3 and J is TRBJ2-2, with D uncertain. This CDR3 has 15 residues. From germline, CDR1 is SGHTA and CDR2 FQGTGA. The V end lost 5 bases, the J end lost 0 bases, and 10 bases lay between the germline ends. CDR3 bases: TGTGCCAGCAGCCCACGACGCACGAACACCGGGGAGCTGTTTTTT. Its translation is CASSPRRTNTGELFF.

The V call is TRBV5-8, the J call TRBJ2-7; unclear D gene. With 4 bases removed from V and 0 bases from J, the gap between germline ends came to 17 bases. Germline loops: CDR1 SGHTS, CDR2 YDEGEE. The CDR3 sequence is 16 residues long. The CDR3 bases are TGTGCCAGCAGCCCACAGTGGCTATCCAACTCCTACGAGCAGTACTTC. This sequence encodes CASSPQWLSNSYEQYF.

CDR3 residues: CASSEALGDSYEQYF. Written as DNA, the CDR3 is TGTGCCAGCAGTGAAGCGCTCGGGGACTCCTACGAGCAGTACTTC. The rearrangement uses TRBV6-1 and TRBJ2-7; maybe TRBD2 (5 bases). Trimming took 0 bases from V and 0 from J, leaving 9 bases between them. Per germline, CDR1 MNHNS and CDR2 SASEGT. The CDR3 has 15 amino acids.

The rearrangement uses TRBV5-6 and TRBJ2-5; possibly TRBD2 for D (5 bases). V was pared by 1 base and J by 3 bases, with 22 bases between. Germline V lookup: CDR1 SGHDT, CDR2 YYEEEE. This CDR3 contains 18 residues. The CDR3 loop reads CASSLFVMGGLNKETQYF. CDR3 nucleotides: TGTGCCAGCAGCTTGTTTGTCATGGGCGGGCTGAATAAAGAGACCCAGTACTTC.

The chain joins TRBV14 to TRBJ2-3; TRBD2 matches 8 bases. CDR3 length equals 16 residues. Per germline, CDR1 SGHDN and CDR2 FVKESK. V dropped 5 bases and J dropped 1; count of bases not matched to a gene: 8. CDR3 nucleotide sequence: TGTGCCAGCAGCAGAACTAGCGGAACGGGCACAGATACGCAGTATTTT. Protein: CASSRTSGTGTDTQYF.

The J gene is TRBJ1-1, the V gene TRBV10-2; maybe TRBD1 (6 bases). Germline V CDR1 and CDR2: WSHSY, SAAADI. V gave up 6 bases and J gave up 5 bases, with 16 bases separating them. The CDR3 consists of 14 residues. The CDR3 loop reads CASRDSPQLTEAFF. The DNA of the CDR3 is TGCGCCAGCAGGGACAGCCCGCAACTGACTGAAGCTTTCTTT.

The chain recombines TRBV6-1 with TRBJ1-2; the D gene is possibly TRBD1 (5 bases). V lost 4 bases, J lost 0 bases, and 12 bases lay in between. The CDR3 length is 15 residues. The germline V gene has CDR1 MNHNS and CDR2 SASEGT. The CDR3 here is CASSAGTVTNYGYTF. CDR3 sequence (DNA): TGTGCCAGCAGTGCCGGGACCGTCACTAACTATGGCTACACCTTC.

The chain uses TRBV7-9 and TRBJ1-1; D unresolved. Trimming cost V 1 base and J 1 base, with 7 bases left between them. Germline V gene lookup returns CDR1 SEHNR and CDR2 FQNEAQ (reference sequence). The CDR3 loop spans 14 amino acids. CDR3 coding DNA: TGTGCCAGCAGCTTAGAACGGAAGAACACTGAAGCTTTCTTT. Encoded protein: CASSLERKNTEAFF.